These 12 T cell receptor beta chains came from one sample sequenced in a study of blood T cell repertoires in COVID-19. The table came from immunoSEQ multiplex PCR; TCRdb's copy has only in-frame clones and leaves some out. The data hold 60,000 to 75,000 clones, with more than 75% observed a single time. The sample was peripheral blood. These receptors were collected from a woman aged 55 to 70 with acute or convalescent COVID-19.

The chain joins TRBV7-8 to TRBJ2-5; TRBD1 is a possible D gene (5 bases). Germline CDR1 reads SGHVS; CDR2 reads FQNEAQ. The germline V and J ends were trimmed by 1 base and 7 bases, with 22 bases remaining between them. The CDR3 covers 17 residues. The CDR3 sequence is CASSLEATDREKGTQYF. The CDR3 bases are TGTGCCAGCAGCTTAGAAGCTACTGACAGAGAGAAAGGGACCCAGTACTTC.

The chain has TRBV2 and TRBJ2-7; perhaps TRBD1 as D (6 bases). This CDR3 has 15 residues. Germline lookup yields CDR1 SNHLY and CDR2 FYNNEI. V lost 5 bases, J lost 2 bases, and 16 bases lay in between. CDR3 in amino acids: CASSLDRPSTYEQYF. In nucleotides, the CDR3 is TGTGCCAGCAGTTTGGACAGACCTTCTACCTACGAGCAGTACTTC.

V usage is TRBV11-3 and J usage is TRBJ2-3, with 7 bases lining up with TRBD2. V trimming: 3 bases; J trimming: 2 bases; junction bases outside the gene matches: 5. The CDR3 consists of 15 residues. Germline assignment: CDR1 SGHNT and CDR2 YENEEA. CDR3 amino acids: CASSLGRVTTDTQYF. As DNA, the CDR3 is TGTGCCAGCAGCTTGGGGAGGGTGACCACAGATACGCAGTATTTT.

The rearrangement uses TRBV30 and TRBJ2-7; 8 bases are a match to TRBD2. V lost 8 bases to trimming and J lost 3 bases; unmatched junction nucleotides: 9. CDR1 and CDR2 from the germline V gene are GTSNPN and SVGIG (reference sequence). CDR3 length: 13 amino acids. The CDR3 DNA reads TGTGCCCTCAAAGCGGGGGCGAGCTACGAGCAGTACTTC. Its protein is CALKAGASYEQYF.

This chain joins TRBV28 and TRBJ2-7; D might be TRBD1 (7 bases). The CDR3 runs 15 residues. The germline CDR1 and CDR2 sequences are MDHEN and SYDVKM. Between the trimmed V and J ends, which lost 5 bases and 0 bases, there was a span of 14 bases. The DNA for the CDR3 is TGTGCCAGCAGTCAGGGGGGAAAGATCTCCTACGAGCAGTACTTC. This gives the protein CASSQGGKISYEQYF.

The rearrangement links TRBV24-1 to TRBJ2-3, with a weak D call TRBD1 (6 bases). Germline V lookup: CDR1 KGHDR, CDR2 SFDVKD. The CDR3 runs to 13 residues. The V gene lost 5 bases and the J gene lost 4 bases, with 9 bases spanning the gap. DNA for the CDR3: TGTGCCACCAGTGCCGAGGGGGCAGATACGCAGTATTTT. This gives the protein CATSAEGADTQYF.

The chain carries TRBV19 and TRBJ2-7; 7 nucleotides match TRBD1. The V segment lost 5 bases and the J segment 1 base; nucleotides outside the gene matches: 5. In germline, CDR1 is LNHDA, CDR2 SQIVND (reference sequence). There are 14 residues in the CDR3. This CDR3 reads CASSAVQGSYEQYF. The CDR3 DNA follows: TGTGCCAGTAGTGCCGTACAGGGGTCCTACGAGCAGTACTTC.

The rearrangement links TRBV2 to TRBJ1-4; unclear D gene. The V and J ends lost 7 bases and 8 bases respectively, with 17 bases between them. Germline V CDR1 and CDR2: SNHLY, FYNNEI. The CDR3 spans 14 residues. The DNA for the CDR3 is TGTGCCAGCATTGTTTTACAATCGGGAGAAAAACTGTTTTTT. It encodes CASIVLQSGEKLFF.

The rearrangement links TRBV7-2 to TRBJ2-1, with 11 positions matching TRBD2. J lost 8 bases, V lost 5 bases, and 8 bases had no gene match. From germline, CDR1 is SGHTA and CDR2 FQGNSA. The CDR3 is 15 amino acids. CDR3 sequence (DNA): TGTGCCAGCAGCCCAGCTAGCGGGGGGTCTCATGAGCAGTTCTTC. As protein: CASSPASGGSHEQFF.

The gene calls are TRBV4-1 and TRBJ1-2, with D possibly matching TRBD1 (6 bases). The CDR3 length is 13 residues. Germline V gene sequence: CDR1 MGHRA, CDR2 YSYEKL. The V and J ends lost 0 bases and 8 bases respectively, with 10 bases between them. CDR3 in DNA: TGCGCCAGCAGCCAAGATGGACAGAGGGGCTACACCTTC. The encoded protein is CASSQDGQRGYTF.

This chain uses TRBV2 with TRBJ1-6; TRBD1 agrees at 8 bases. CDR1 SNHLY and CDR2 FYNNEI come from the germline V gene. The CDR3 length is 17 residues. With 6 bases clipped from V and 2 bases from J, the junction kept 9 bases outside the gene matches. The CDR3 reads CASRGTSGGAYNSPLHF. Written as DNA, the CDR3 is TGTGCCAGCAGGGGGACTTCAGGGGGCGCCTATAATTCACCCCTCCACTTT.

V usage is TRBV19 and J usage is TRBJ1-4; D unclear. The CDR3 loop spans 14 amino acids. The germline CDR1 and CDR2 sequences are LNHDA and SQIVND (reference sequence). V lost 6 bases and J lost 3, with 11 bases in between. The CDR3 protein is CASRVASANEKLFF. The DNA for the CDR3 is TGTGCCAGTAGAGTCGCTTCGGCTAATGAAAAACTGTTTTTT. Filled out from reference TRBV19 and TRBJ1-4, the complete variable domain reads DGGITQSPKYLFRKEGQNVTLSCEQNLNHDAMYWYRQDPGQGLRLIYYSQIVNDFQKGDIAEGYSVSREKKESFPLTVTSAQKNPTAFYLCASRVASANEKLFFGSGTQLSVL.